What follows are 5 T cell receptor beta chains derived from one specimen sequenced in a study of cytomegalovirus exposure and HLA in healthy donors. Vbeta (60) and Jbeta (13) primers were used in the PCR. Only in-frame clones appear in the TCRdb table, and some are missing; sequencing was by immunoSEQ multiplex PCR. The data show more than 140,000 clones, roughly 73% seen once. Sequencing used PBMCs. These receptors were collected from a female donor in good health and CMV-seronegative.

The chain recombines TRBV4-1 with TRBJ1-6, with D unclear. This CDR3 is built from 17 residues. V was trimmed by 0 bases and J by 0 bases, leaving 9 bases between them. Looked up from germline, CDR1 is MGHRA and CDR2 is YSYEKL. The CDR3 spells CASSQDRVDSYNSPLHF. In nucleotides, the CDR3 is TGCGCCAGCAGCCAAGATCGGGTAGACTCCTATAATTCACCCCTCCACTTT.

In DNA, the CDR3 is TGCGCCAGCAGCTTGGCCAATTTTAATATAGACGGGAGCCCCTACGAGCAGTACTTC. It yields the protein CASSLANFNIDGSPYEQYF. This chain uses TRBV5-1 with TRBJ2-7; a weak D match, TRBD2 (6 bases). V lost 0 bases and J 2 bases, leaving 24 bases between the germline ends. CDR1 is SGHRS and CDR2 is YFSETQ in the germline V gene. This CDR3 is built from 19 residues.

The rearrangement uses TRBV5-1 and TRBJ2-1, with a tentative D call TRBD1 (6 bases). The germline V gene has CDR1 SGHRS and CDR2 YFSETQ. Deletions cut 0 bases from V and 9 bases from J, with 10 bases between. The CDR3 length is 13 residues. The CDR3 sequence: CASSLDRVTEQFF. In DNA, the CDR3 is TGCGCCAGCAGCTTGGACAGGGTTACTGAGCAGTTCTTC.

This chain connects TRBV6-5 to TRBJ1-2; 9 bases fit TRBD1. J gave up 8 bases and V 6 bases, and 13 bases lay outside the gene matches. The germline CDR1 and CDR2 sequences are MNHEY and SVGAGI. The length of the CDR3 is 15 residues. The CDR3 sequence is CASSPNANRGLGYTF. In DNA form, the CDR3 reads TGTGCCAGCAGCCCGAACGCCAACAGGGGGCTGGGCTACACCTTC.

The chain employs TRBV30 and TRBJ1-3; D gene uncertain. Germline V gene sequence: CDR1 GTSNPN, CDR2 SVGIG (reference sequence). With 3 bases removed from V and 8 bases from J, the gap between germline ends came to 8 bases. The CDR3 covers 11 residues. The CDR3 is CAWRWRDTIYF. CDR3 nucleotide sequence: TGTGCCTGGAGGTGGAGAGACACCATATATTTT.